A selection of T cell receptor beta chains follows, all from one sample in a study of blood T cell repertoires in COVID-19. Repertoires were generated with immunoSEQ multiplex PCR, while TCRdb's copy carries only in-frame clones and drops some. The data contain 250,000 or so clones, roughly nine tenths of them singletons. The sequenced sample was peripheral blood. Receptor source: a man between 60 and 75 years old with acute or convalescent COVID-19. CDR3s include the opening cysteine and the closing phenylalanine or tryptophan. The order of the fields is J gene, V gene, D gene, clone size, CDR3 DNA, CDR3 protein. A D gene is named only where the DNA matches it firmly. Clone size is shown for a subset of rows, as once, few, many or a class of expanded clone.

TRBJ2-4	TRBV9	TRBD2	-	TGTGCCAGCAGCGTAGACGGGAGGGGAGCCAAAAACATTCAGTACTTC	CASSVDGRGAKNIQYF
TRBJ1-1	TRBV7-9	-	-	TGTGCCAGCAGCTTAGTACAGAGTACGGATGAAGCTTTCTTT	CASSLVQSTDEAFF
TRBJ1-6	TRBV11-3	-	-	TGTGCCAGCAACCGAGACAGCTTGAATTCACCCCTCCACTTT	CASNRDSLNSPLHF
TRBJ1-1	TRBV9	TRBD1	-	TGTGCCAGCAGCTCTGGGACAGGACTCAACACTGAAGCTTTCTTT	CASSSGTGLNTEAFF
TRBJ1-4	TRBV9	-	-	TGTGCCAGCAGCGGCGGGGGGACTATGGGGAATGAAAAACTGTTTTTT	CASSGGGTMGNEKLFF
TRBJ2-7	TRBV5-1	TRBD1	-	TGCGCCAGCAGCCGGGACGGACAGGGGGGGGCCGAGCAGTACTTC	CASSRDGQGGAEQYF
TRBJ2-2	TRBV7-3	TRBD2	-	TGTGCCAGCAGCCTATCTAGCGGGAGAGCCGGGGAGCTGTTTTTT	CASSLSSGRAGELFF
TRBJ1-2	TRBV27	-	-	TGTGCCAGCAGTTTATCACGCGGGACTGAGGGCTACACCTTC	CASSLSRGTEGYTF
TRBJ1-1	TRBV10-3	-	-	TGTGCCATCAGTGAGCGTAAGGGCCTGAGGGCGAACACTGAAGCTTTCTTT	CAISERKGLRANTEAFF
TRBJ1-2	TRBV4-3	-	-	TGCGCCAGCAGCCAAGGGACAGCTGGCTACACCTTC	CASSQGTAGYTF
TRBJ1-1	TRBV29-1	-	-	TGCAGCGTATCCGACAGGTTGAAATCCATTGAAGCTTTCTTT	CSVSDRLKSIEAFF
TRBJ2-7	TRBV11-3	TRBD1	-	TGTGCCAGCAGTATTGGACAGGGAAGAGCCTACGAGCAGTACTTC	CASSIGQGRAYEQYF
TRBJ2-2	TRBV7-6	-	-	TGTGCCAGCAGCTTAATTGGGGTACAGGGAGACACCGGGGAGCTGTTTTTT	CASSLIGVQGDTGELFF
TRBJ2-7	TRBV5-8	-	once	TGTGCCAGCAGCTTGGAGGACAGAACCCCCAAGCAGTACTTC	CASSLEDRTPKQYF
TRBJ2-1	TRBV11-3	TRBD2	-	TGTGCCAGCAGCTTAGAGGGACTAGCTCACAATGAGCAGTTCTTC	CASSLEGLAHNEQFF
TRBJ2-2	TRBV7-9	-	-	TGTGCCAGCAGCGACTCAGGGACCGGGGAGCTGTTTTTT	CASSDSGTGELFF
TRBJ2-3	TRBV2	TRBD1	-	TGTGCCAGCAGCCCTGACAGGGGCCGGGATACGCAGTATTTT	CASSPDRGRDTQYF
TRBJ2-3	TRBV2	TRBD2	-	TGTGCCAGCAGTCCAACCGGGACTAACACAGATACGCAGTATTTT	CASSPTGTNTDTQYF